This record covers a single T cell receptor beta chain. This entry comes from a study of Ad26.COV2.S vaccination and SARS-CoV-2 variants. The treatment was: 15 to 20 received Ad26.COV2.S at low or high dose, single or two shots; roughly five received placebo; per-sample allocation not given. Day 63 after the first injection of vaccine or placebo was the sampling time. There are 14 residues in the CDR3. Trimming left V 2 bases short and J 6 bases short, with 11 bases between. Germline loops: CDR1 MNHEY, CDR2 SVGEGT. Measured with immunoSEQ multiplex PCR; TCRdb has only the in-frame clones, and not every one. The sample records roughly 380,000 clones, approximately 90% being singletons.

The material sequenced was peripheral blood, taken in a trial of Ad26.COV2.S vaccine versus placebo. This sequence joins TRBV6-2 or TRBV6-3 and TRBJ1-5, with a possible D match to TRBD1 (5 bases). The TCR sequence derives from a person between 18 and 65 years old who received the Ad26.COV2.S COVID-19 vaccine or a placebo. Here the CDR3 DNA reads TGTGCCAGCAGTTACGGGGCAGGCACTCAGCCCCAGCATTTT. Encoded protein: CASSYGAGTQPQHF.